The present T cell receptor beta chain was sequenced within a study of T cell changes during pregnancy in multiple sclerosis. Repertoires were generated with immunoSEQ multiplex PCR, while TCRdb's copy carries only in-frame clones and drops some. Of 35,000 to 55,000 clones listed, 80% to 95% were seen once; the top ten hold approximately 2.2%. This receptor was identified in a female donor with multiple sclerosis, enrolled in a pregnancy study. Sequences were derived from peripheral blood, sampled in the third trimester of pregnancy.

The DNA for the CDR3 is TGTGCCAGCACCAACTCCTCACTAGCGGGAAACACCGGGGAGCTGTTTTTT. Translated: CASTNSSLAGNTGELFF. This chain connects TRBV7-9 to TRBJ2-2, with TRBD2 matching over 10 bases. There are 17 residues in the CDR3. The V gene's germline CDR1 is SEHNR and CDR2 FQNEAQ (reference sequence). Trimming at V came to 7 bases and at J to 2 bases, leaving 10 bases not matched to a gene.